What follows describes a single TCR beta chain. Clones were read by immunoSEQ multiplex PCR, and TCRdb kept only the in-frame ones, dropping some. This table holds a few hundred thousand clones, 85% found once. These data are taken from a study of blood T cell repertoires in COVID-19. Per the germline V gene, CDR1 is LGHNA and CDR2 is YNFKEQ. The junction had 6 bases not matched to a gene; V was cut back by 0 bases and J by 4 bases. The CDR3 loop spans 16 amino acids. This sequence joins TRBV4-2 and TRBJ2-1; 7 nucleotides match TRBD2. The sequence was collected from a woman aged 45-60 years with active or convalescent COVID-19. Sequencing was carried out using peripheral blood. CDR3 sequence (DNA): TGTGCCAGCAGCCAAGATGTGAGGGAGGGTTACAATGAGCAGTTCTTC. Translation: CASSQDVREGYNEQFF.